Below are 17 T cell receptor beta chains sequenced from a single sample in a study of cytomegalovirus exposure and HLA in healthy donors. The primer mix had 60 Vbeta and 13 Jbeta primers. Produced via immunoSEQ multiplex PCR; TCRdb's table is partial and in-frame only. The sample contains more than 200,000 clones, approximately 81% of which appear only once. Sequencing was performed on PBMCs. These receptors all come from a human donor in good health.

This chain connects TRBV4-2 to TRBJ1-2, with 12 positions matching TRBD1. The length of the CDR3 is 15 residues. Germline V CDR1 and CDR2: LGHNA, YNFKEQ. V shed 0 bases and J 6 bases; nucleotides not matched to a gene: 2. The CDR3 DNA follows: TGTGCCAGCAGCCAAGAGGGGACAGGGGGCGATGGCTACACCTTC. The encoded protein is CASSQEGTGGDGYTF.

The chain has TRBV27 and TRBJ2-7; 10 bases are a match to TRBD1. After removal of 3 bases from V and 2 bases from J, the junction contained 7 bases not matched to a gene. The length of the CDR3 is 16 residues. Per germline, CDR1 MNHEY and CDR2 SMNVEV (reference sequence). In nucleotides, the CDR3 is TGTGCCAGCAGTTTCCGCCGGGACAGGGGAACCTACGAGCAGTACTTC. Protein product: CASSFRRDRGTYEQYF.

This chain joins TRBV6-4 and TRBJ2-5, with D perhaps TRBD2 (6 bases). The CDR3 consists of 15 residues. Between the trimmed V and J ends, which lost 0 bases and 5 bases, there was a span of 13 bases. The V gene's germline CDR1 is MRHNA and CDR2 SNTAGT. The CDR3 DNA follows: TGTGCCAGCAGTGACTCGGGAGGACCTGTGGAGACCCAGTACTTC. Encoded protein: CASSDSGGPVETQYF.

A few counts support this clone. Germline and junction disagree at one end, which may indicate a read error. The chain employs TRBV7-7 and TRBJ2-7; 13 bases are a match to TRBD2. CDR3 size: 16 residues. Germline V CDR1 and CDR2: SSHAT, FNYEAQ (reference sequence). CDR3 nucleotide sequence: TGTGCTAGCAGCCCTCGACTAGCGGGAGGTGCCTACGAGCAGTACTTC. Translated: CASSPRLAGGAYEQYF.

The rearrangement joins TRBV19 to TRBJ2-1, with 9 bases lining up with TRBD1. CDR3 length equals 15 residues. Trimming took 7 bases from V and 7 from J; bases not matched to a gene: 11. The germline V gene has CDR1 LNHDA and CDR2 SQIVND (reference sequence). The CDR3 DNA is TGTGCCAGTAAGCCAACGGACAGGGGTGGGAATGAGCAGTTCTTC. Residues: CASKPTDRGGNEQFF.

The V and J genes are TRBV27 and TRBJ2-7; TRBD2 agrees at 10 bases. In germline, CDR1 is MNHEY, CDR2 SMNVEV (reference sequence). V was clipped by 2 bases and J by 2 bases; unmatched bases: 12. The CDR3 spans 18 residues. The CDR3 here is CASSLRGLAGVLTYEQYF. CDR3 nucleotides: TGTGCCAGCAGTTTAAGAGGGCTAGCGGGAGTGTTAACCTACGAGCAGTACTTC.

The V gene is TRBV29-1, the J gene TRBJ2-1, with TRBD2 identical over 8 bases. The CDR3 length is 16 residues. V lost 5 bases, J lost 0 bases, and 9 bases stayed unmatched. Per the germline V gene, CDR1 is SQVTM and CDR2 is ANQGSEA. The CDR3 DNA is TGCAGCGTTCACGGCGGGAGGAAAAGCTCCTACAATGAGCAGTTCTTC. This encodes CSVHGGRKSSYNEQFF.

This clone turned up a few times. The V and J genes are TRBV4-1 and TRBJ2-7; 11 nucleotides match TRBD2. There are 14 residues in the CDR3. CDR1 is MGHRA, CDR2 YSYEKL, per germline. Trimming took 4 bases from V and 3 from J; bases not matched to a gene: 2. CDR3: CASSRSGRDYEQYF. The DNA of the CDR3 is TGCGCCAGCAGCCGTAGCGGGAGGGACTACGAGCAGTACTTC.

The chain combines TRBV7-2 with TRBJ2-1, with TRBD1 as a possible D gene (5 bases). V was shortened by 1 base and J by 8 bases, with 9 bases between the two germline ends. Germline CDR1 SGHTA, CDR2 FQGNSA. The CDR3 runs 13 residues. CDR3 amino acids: CASSLGWGDEQFF. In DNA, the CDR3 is TGTGCCAGCAGCTTAGGATGGGGCGATGAGCAGTTCTTC. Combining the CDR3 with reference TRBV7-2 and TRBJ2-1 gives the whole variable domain GAGVSQSPSNKVTEKGKDVELRCDPISGHTALYWYRQSLGQGLEFLIYFQGNSAPDKSGLPSDRFSAERTGGSVSTLTIQRTQQEDSAVYLCASSLGWGDEQFFGPGTRLTVL.

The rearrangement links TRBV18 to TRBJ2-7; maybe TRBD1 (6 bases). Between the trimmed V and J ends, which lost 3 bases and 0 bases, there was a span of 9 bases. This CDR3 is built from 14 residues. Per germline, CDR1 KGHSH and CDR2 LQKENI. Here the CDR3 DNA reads TGTGCCAGCTCACCTCAGGGGATCTCCTACGAGCAGTACTTC. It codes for CASSPQGISYEQYF.

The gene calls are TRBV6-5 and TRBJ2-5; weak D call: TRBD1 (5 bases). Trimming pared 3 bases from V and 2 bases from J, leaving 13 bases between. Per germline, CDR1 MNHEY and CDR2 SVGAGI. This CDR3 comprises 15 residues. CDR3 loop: CASSYKGNVQETQYF. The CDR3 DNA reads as TGTGCCAGCAGTTATAAGGGGAACGTACAAGAGACCCAGTACTTC.

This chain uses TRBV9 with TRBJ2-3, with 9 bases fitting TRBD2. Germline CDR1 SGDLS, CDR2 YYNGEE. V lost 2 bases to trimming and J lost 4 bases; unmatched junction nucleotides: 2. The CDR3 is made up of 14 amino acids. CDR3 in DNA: TGTGCCAGCAGCGTTAGCGGGAGCCCAGATACGCAGTATTTT. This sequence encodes CASSVSGSPDTQYF.

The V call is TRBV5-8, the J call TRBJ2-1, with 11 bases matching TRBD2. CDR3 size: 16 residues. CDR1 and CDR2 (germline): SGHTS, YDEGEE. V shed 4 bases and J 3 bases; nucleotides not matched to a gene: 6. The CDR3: CASSDPTSGNYNEQFF. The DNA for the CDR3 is TGTGCCAGCAGCGACCCGACTAGCGGGAACTACAATGAGCAGTTCTTC.

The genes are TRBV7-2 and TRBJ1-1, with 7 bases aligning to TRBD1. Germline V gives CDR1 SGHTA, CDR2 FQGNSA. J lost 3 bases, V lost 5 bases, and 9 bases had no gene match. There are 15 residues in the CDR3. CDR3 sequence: CASSRTRQGYTEAFF. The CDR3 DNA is TGTGCCAGCAGCCGCACCAGACAGGGATACACTGAAGCTTTCTTT.

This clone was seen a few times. The CDR3 DNA reads TGTGCCAGCAGCCGAGCTCAGCCCCAGCATTTT. It translates to CASSRAQPQHF. The chain employs TRBV28 and TRBJ1-5; D ambiguous. Deletions cut 6 bases from V and 6 bases from J, with 6 bases between. This CDR3 contains 11 residues. CDR1 is MDHEN, CDR2 SYDVKM, per germline. Full variable domain (rest looked up from reference TRBV28 and TRBJ1-5): DVKVTQSSRYLVKRTGEKVFLECVQDMDHENMFWYRQDPGLGLRLIYFSYDVKMKEKGDIPEGYSVSREKKERFSLILESASTNQTSMYLCASSRAQPQHFGDGTRLSIL.

CDR3 sequence (DNA): TGTGCCAGCAGGGGGACAGGGGGCGTTGGAACCAAAAACATTCAGTACTTC. Translation: CASRGTGGVGTKNIQYF. This chain joins TRBV2 and TRBJ2-4; 12 nucleotides agree with TRBD1. The CDR3 consists of 17 residues. Germline V CDR1 and CDR2: SNHLY, FYNNEI. V dropped 6 bases and J dropped 2; count of bases not matched to a gene: 8.

The DNA of the CDR3 is TGTGCCACGGGGGGGGACTATGGCTACACCTTC. Amino acid sequence: CATGGDYGYTF. The chain carries TRBV6-5 and TRBJ1-2; a weak D match, TRBD1 (5 bases). From germline, CDR1 is MNHEY and CDR2 SVGAGI. The CDR3 loop spans 11 amino acids. Trimming pared 10 bases from V and 3 bases from J, leaving 9 bases between.